This T cell receptor (beta chain) was identified in a study of memory CD4+ T cells and cytomegalovirus serostatus. At the level of the study: This sample comes from healthy Belgian adults, eight or nine CMV seropositive, 24 seronegative.

The sort gate was single viable CD3+CD4+CD8-CD45RO+ cells for memory CD4+ T cells. As handled by the study authors: After removing out-of-frame reads, 2.3 million or so distinct TCRbeta sequences remained. TCRdb's copy holds only in-frame clones and misses some; the assay was immunoSEQ multiplex PCR. For V, J and clone size, that table is used; D and trimming come from the DNA. This sample has approximately 65,000 clones; approximately 77% occur once, and the top ten carry 0.88%. Germline lookup yields CDR1 SGHTA and CDR2 FQGNSA. The CDR3 spans 14 residues. The V segment lost 5 bases and the J segment 4 bases; nucleotides outside the gene matches: 8.

The sequence was obtained from an adult in good health and CMV-seronegative. This sequence joins TRBV7-2 and TRBJ2-7; 7 nucleotides agree with TRBD1. The sample comprised memory CD4+ T cells from blood. The CDR3 region is CASSPGQTSYEQYF. The CDR3 DNA reads TGTGCCAGCAGCCCGGGACAGACCTCTTACGAGCAGTACTTC. Together with reference TRBV7-2 and TRBJ2-7, the CDR3 gives the full variable domain: GAGVSQSPSNKVTEKGKDVELRCDPISGHTALYWYRQSLGQGLEFLIYFQGNSAPDKSGLPSDRFSAERTGGSVSTLTIQRTQQEDSAVYLCASSPGQTSYEQYFGPGTRLTVT.